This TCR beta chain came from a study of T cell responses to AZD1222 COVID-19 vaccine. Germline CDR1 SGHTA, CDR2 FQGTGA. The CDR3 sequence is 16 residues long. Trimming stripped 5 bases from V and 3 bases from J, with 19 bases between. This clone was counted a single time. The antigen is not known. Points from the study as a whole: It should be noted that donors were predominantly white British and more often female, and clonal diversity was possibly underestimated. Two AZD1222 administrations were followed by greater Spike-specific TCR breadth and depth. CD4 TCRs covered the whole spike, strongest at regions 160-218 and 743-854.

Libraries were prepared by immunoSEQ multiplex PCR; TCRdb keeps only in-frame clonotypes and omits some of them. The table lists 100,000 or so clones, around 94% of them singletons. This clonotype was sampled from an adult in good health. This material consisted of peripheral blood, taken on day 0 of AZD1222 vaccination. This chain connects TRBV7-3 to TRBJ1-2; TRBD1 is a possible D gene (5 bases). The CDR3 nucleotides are TGTGCCAGCAGCCAGACAGCTGGAGGCAGTTACTATGGCTACACCTTC. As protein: CASSQTAGGSYYGYTF.